This record concerns one TCR beta chain sequence. What it binds is unknown. The authors distributed each subset's genomic DNA evenly over several immunoSEQ plates. Replicate PCRs run on sorted subsets employed 200 to 250 ng DNA, 30,000 to 35,000 T cell genomes. Method: immunoSEQ multiplex PCR; TCRdb's copy keeps in-frame clones and lacks some. The profile shows roughly 300,000 clones, about nine tenths of them singletons. The data belong to a study of shared clonotypes between healthy human individuals. The CDR3 loop spans 13 amino acids. Per germline, CDR1 SNHLY and CDR2 FYNNEI. J was trimmed by 4 bases and V by 4 bases; bases with no gene match: 3. Pooled CD45RO+ cells and CCR7-negative CD45RA+ TemRA cells made up CD8 memory. General observations from the study: The four-donor shared clonotypes exceeded non-shared clonotypes in generation probability, with non-shared ones scoring lower.

This receptor was taken from a man younger than 30 in good health. The specimen was memory CD8+ T cells sorted from blood. This sample's subset: CD45RO+ cells pooled with CCR7-negative TemRA cells. V gene TRBV2 combines with J gene TRBJ1-2; 7 bases map to TRBD1. CDR3 protein: CASSGDRVYGYTF. The CDR3 nucleotides read TGTGCCAGCAGTGGGGACAGAGTCTATGGCTACACCTTC.